This record concerns one T cell receptor (beta chain) sequence. Its antigen is unknown. The sample belongs to a study of cytomegalovirus exposure and HLA in healthy donors. Regarding the study as a whole: Upon later analysis, HLA-associated TCR beta chains proved more clonally expanded than other, equally common chains. The authors enumerated 150 to 200 TCR beta chains as linked to cytomegalovirus. Indistinguishable V segments, including TRBV6-2 and TRBV6-3, were excluded.

Researchers ran the PCR with 60 Vbeta and 13 Jbeta primers. Data came from immunoSEQ multiplex PCR; TCRdb stores just in-frame clones and leaves some out. The sample includes around 210,000 clones, roughly 81% of them seen just once. In germline, CDR1 is SGHAT, CDR2 FQDESV (reference sequence). The length of the CDR3 is 17 residues. The ends were cut back, 1 base at V and 3 bases at J, with 18 bases in the middle. The chain links TRBV11-1 to TRBJ2-5; TRBD2 is a possible D gene (5 bases). Sequencing was carried out using PBMCs. The origin of this receptor is a girl between 2 and 10 years old in good health and CMV-seronegative. Here the CDR3 reads CASSLEGVAAGKETQYF. The CDR3 nucleotides are TGTGCCAGCAGCTTAGAAGGCGTAGCCGCCGGGAAAGAGACCCAGTACTTC. Filled out from reference TRBV11-1 and TRBJ2-5, the complete variable domain reads EAEVAQSPRYKITEKSQAVAFWCDPISGHATLYWYRQILGQGPELLVQFQDESVVDDSQLPKDRFSAERLKGVDSTLKIQPAELGDSAMYLCASSLEGVAAGKETQYFGPGTRLLVL.